These T cell receptor beta chains were read from a single sample in a study of Tregs in tolerant kidney transplant recipients. Data came from immunoSEQ multiplex PCR; TCRdb stores just in-frame clones and leaves some out. Altogether over 50,000 clones are present, about 86% being singletons, with the ten largest covering approximately 4.7%. The sequencing sample was made of CD4+ T cells from blood. The source of these receptors is a human donor in good health. The CDR3 runs from the conserved cysteine through the conserved F or W. The D gene is left open where the match is weak. The size field is filled for only some rows; it gives once, few, many or a size class.

NA,many,TRBV19,TRBJ1-1,TGTGCCAGTAGTATAGTCAGGACATGGAACACTGAAGCTTTCTTT,CASSIVRTWNTEAFF
NA,once,TRBV11-1,TRBJ2-3,TGTGCCAGCAGCTTAGGAGATTATACGCAGTATTTT,CASSLGDYTQYF
TRBD2,NA,TRBV6-6,TRBJ2-5,TGTGCCAGCAGTTACCGCGGGGGGTTGGAGACCCAGTACTTC,CASSYRGGLETQYF
NA,NA,TRBV5-1,TRBJ1-1,TGCGCCAGCAGCTTGGTAGACAGCTTGAACACTGAAGCTTTCTTT,CASSLVDSLNTEAFF
TRBD2,NA,TRBV6-6,TRBJ2-5,TGTGCCAGCAGTCCCTGGCGGGAGGCCCAAGAGACCCAGTACTTC,CASSPWREAQETQYF
NA,NA,TRBV7-9,TRBJ2-2,TGTGCCAGCAGCCCGTTCTCCCCGAAGAACACCGGGGAGCTGTTTTTT,CASSPFSPKNTGELFF
NA,NA,TRBV6-5,TRBJ1-5,TGTGCCAGCCCCCAGGTCTATAGCAATCAGCCCCAGCATTTT,CASPQVYSNQPQHF
TRBD1,NA,TRBV7-3,TRBJ2-1,TGTGCCAGCAGCTTAGGACAGGCATCCTACAATGAGCAGTTCTTC,CASSLGQASYNEQFF
NA,NA,TRBV28,TRBJ2-6,TGTGCCAGCGGCGGATCTGGGGCCAACGTCCTGACTTTC,CASGGSGANVLTF
TRBD1,NA,TRBV7-2,TRBJ2-5,TGTGCCAGCAGCGGGGGGACAGGACTGAAAGAGACCCAGTACTTC,CASSGGTGLKETQYF
NA,NA,TRBV4-3,TRBJ1-5,TGCGCCAGCAGCCAATGGGCGGGGGTCAATCAGCCCCAGCATTTT,CASSQWAGVNQPQHF
NA,NA,TRBV9,TRBJ2-3,TGTGCCAGCAGCGTAGCGGGAATGGGCACAGATACGCAGTATTTT,CASSVAGMGTDTQYF
TRBD2,NA,TRBV4-3,TRBJ2-4,TGCGCCAGCAGCCGCCGACTGGGGACTAGCCTCGCCAAAAACATTCAGTACTTC,CASSRRLGTSLAKNIQYF
TRBD1,NA,TRBV30,TRBJ1-2,TGTGCCTTAAACAGGGGTGGCTACACCTTC,CALNRGGYTF
NA,NA,TRBV30,TRBJ1-1,TGTGCCTGGAGCAATACGGGGGGGATAGCTTTCTTT,CAWSNTGGIAFF
NA,NA,TRBV12-5,TRBJ2-4,TGTGCTAGTGGTTTGCGGGACTGGCAGTACTTC,CASGLRDWQYF
NA,NA,TRBV27,TRBJ1-1,TGTGCCAGCAGACCCTGGCGGGTACCGAACACTGAAGCTTTCTTT,CASRPWRVPNTEAFF
NA,NA,TRBV19,TRBJ2-2,TGTGCCAGTAGTATGGTCAGATACACCGGGGAGCTGTTTTTT,CASSMVRYTGELFF
NA,NA,TRBV19,TRBJ2-5,TGTGCCAGTAGTAATTTGGGGAGGAGGGTGCAAGAGACCCAGTACTTC,CASSNLGRRVQETQYF
TRBD1,NA,TRBV5-8,TRBJ1-6,TGTGCCAGCAATGGTCACAGGGGGCAAGGCTTTAATTCACCCCTCCACTTT,CASNGHRGQGFNSPLHF